What follows describes a single T cell receptor (beta chain). No patient had autoimmune disease or received systemic immunosuppression. Unmatched junction bases numbered 15, after V lost 6 bases and J lost 5 bases. Germline V gene sequence: CDR1 SGHNT, CDR2 YYREEE (reference sequence). CDR3 length: 16 amino acids. The assay was immunoSEQ multiplex PCR, and TCRdb's table has in-frame clones only and misses some. This table has some 65,000 clones, more than 75% appearing once. The sample comes from a study of OX40 agonist ivuxolimab in advanced cancers. The overall study: Patients enrolled in dose escalation were diagnosed with hepatocellular carcinoma, melanoma, renal cell or head and neck cancer. A male proportion of over 70% was recorded, with mean age approximately 56 years and range about 20 to 79.

This clonotype was obtained from an adult with an advanced solid tumor such as melanoma, head and neck, liver or kidney cancer. This chain uses TRBV5-4 with TRBJ1-2, with TRBD1 matching over 8 bases. Sequenced material: CD4+ or CD8+ T cells sorted from blood, taken in a trial of the OX40 agonist ivuxolimab. The CDR3 sequence is CASTDPRQGHYYGYTF. CDR3 DNA sequence: TGTGCCAGCACTGATCCCAGACAGGGGCACTATTATGGCTACACCTTC.